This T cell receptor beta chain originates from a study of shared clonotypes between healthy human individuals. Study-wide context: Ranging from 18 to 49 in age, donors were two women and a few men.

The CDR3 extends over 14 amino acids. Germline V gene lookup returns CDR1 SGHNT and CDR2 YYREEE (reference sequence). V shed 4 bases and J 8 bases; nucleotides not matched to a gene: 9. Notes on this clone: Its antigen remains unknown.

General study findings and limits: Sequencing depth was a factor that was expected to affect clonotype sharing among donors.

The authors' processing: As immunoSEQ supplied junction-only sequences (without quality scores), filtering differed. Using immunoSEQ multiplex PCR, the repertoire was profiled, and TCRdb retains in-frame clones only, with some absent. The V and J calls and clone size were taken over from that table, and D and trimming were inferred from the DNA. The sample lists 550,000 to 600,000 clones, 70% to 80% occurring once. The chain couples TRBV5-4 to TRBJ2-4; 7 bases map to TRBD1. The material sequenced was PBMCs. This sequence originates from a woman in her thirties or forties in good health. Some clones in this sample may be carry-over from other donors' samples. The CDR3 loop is CASSADRYADIQYF. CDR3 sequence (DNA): TGTGCCAGCAGCGCGGACAGGTACGCGGACATTCAGTACTTC.